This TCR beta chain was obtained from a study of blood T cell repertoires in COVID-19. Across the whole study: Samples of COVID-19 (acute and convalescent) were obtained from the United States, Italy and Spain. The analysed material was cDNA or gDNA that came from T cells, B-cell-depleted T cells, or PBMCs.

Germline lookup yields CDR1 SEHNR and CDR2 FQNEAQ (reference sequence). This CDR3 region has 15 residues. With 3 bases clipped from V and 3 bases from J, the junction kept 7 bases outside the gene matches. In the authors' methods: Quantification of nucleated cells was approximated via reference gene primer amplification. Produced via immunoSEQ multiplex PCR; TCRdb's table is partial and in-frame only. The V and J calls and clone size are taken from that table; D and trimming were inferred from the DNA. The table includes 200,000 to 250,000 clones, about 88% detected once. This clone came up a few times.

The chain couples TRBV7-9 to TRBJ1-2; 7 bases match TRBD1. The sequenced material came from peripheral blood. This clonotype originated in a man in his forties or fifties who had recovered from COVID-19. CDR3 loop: CASSFGTVADYGYTF. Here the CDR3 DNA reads TGTGCCAGCAGCTTTGGGACAGTGGCCGACTATGGCTACACCTTC. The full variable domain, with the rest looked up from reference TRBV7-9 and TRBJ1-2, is DTGVSQNPRHKITKRGQNVTFRCDPISEHNRLYWYRQTLGQGPEFLTYFQNEAQLEKSRLLSDRFSAERPKGSFSTLEIQRTEQGDSAMYLCASSFGTVADYGYTFGSGTRLTVV.